This TCR beta chain originates from a study of CD8 T cell repertoires and HIV-1 epitope variants. Study summary: The baseline condition was 1M T cells left uncultured. Notes on the study in general: Nef KF9 drew about 5 clonotypes and HW9 one, without TAALDMSHF responses.

Sequencing was performed with immunoSEQ multiplex PCR; in TCRdb, only in-frame clones are kept and a portion is missing. Of tens of thousands of clones listed, over 70% were seen once; the top ten hold around 25%. This clone was detected a few times. Its antigen is not identified. CDR1 and CDR2 from the germline V gene are SGHTA and FQGNSA. V gave up 5 bases and J gave up 2 bases, with 7 bases separating them. The CDR3 is made up of 13 amino acids. This sequence was found in a male donor with HIV. Material for sequencing was uncultured baseline CD8+ T cells from peripheral blood mononuclear cells (PBMCs). The chain is built from TRBV7-2 and TRBJ1-3, with TRBD1 as a possible D gene (5 bases). CDR3 loop: CASSRRAGNTIYF. The CDR3 nucleotides are TGTGCCAGCAGCCGCAGGGCTGGAAACACCATATATTTT.